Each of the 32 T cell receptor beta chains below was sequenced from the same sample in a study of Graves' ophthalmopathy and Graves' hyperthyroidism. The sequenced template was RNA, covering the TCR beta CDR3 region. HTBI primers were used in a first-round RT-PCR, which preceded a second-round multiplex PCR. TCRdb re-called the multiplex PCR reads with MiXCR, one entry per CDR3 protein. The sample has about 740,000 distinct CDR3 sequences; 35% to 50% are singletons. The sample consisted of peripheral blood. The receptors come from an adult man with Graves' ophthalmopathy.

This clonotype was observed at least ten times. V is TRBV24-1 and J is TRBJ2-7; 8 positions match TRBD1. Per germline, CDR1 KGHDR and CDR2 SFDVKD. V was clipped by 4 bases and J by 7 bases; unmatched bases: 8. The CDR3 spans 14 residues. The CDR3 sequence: CATSDQNNRGEQYF. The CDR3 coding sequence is TGTGCCACCAGTGACCAAAACAACAGGGGGGAGCAGTACTTC.

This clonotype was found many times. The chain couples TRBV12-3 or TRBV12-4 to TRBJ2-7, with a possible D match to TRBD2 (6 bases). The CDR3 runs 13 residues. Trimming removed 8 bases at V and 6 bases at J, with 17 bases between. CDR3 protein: CASSRGSSAEQYF. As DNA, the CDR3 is TGTGCCAGCTCCCGGGGGAGTAGCGCCGAGCAGTACTTC.

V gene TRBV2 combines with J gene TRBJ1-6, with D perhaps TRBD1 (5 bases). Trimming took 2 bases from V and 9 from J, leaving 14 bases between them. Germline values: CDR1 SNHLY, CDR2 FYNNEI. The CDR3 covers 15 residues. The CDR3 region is CASSETGQGSSPLHF. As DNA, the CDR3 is TGTGCCAGCAGTGAAACGGGCCAGGGTAGTTCACCCCTCCACTTT.

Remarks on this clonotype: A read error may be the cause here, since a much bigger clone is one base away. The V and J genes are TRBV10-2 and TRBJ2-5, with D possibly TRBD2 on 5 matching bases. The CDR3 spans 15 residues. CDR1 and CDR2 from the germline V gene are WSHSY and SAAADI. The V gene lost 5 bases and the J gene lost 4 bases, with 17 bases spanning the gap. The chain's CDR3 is CASSLANPSRETQYF. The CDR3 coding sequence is TGCGCCAGCAGTTTAGCGAATCCTTCCCGAGAGACCCAGTACTTC.

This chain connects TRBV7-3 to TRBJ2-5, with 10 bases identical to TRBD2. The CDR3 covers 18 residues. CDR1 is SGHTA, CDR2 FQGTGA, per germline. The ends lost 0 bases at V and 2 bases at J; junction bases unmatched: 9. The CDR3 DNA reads TGTGCCAGCAGCTTAACCCCGGGGGGGACTAGCGCGCAAGAGACCCAGTACTTC. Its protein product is CASSLTPGGTSAQETQYF.

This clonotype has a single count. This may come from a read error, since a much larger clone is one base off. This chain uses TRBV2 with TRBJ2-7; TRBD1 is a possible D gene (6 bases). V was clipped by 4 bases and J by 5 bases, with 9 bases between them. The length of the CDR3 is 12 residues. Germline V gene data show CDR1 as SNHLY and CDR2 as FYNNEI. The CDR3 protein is CASSVGGHEQYF. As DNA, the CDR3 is TGTGCCAGCAGTGTAGGGGGACACGAGCAGTACTTC.

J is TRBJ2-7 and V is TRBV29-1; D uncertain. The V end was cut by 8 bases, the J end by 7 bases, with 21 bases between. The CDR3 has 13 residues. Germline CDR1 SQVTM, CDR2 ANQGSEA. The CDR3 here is CSLANGPKREQYF. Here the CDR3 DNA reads TGCAGCTTGGCCAACGGTCCCAAACGGGAGCAGTACTTC.

The DNA for the CDR3 is TGCAGCGCTCGGGACACGCGTGGCTACACCTTC. Protein product: CSARDTRGYTF. This chain uses TRBV29-1 with TRBJ1-2; D is perhaps TRBD1 (6 bases). From germline, CDR1 is SQVTM and CDR2 ANQGSEA. Trimming took off 7 bases at V and 7 bases at J, with 13 bases between the two ends. The CDR3 sequence is 11 residues long.

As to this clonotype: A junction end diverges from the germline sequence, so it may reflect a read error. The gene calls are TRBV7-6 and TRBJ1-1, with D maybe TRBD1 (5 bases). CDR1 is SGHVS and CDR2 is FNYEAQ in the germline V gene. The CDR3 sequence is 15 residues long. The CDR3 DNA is TGTGCCAGCAGCCTAACGAAAGGGGTGGGCACTGGAGCTTTCTTT. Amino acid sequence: CASSLTKGVGTGAFF.

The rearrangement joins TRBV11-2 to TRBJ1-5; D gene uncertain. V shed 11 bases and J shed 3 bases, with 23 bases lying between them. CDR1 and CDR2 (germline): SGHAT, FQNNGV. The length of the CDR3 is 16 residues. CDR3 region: CAWSAPGQTYNQPQHF. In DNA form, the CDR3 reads TGTGCCTGGAGCGCACCGGGCCAGACTTACAATCAGCCCCAGCATTTT.

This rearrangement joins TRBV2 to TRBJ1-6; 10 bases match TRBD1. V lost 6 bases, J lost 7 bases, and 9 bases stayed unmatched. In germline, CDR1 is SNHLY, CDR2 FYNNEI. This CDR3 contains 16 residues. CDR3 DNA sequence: TGTGCCAGCAGATTCGGACAGGGGGACGCCAATTCACCCCTCCACTTT. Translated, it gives CASRFGQGDANSPLHF.

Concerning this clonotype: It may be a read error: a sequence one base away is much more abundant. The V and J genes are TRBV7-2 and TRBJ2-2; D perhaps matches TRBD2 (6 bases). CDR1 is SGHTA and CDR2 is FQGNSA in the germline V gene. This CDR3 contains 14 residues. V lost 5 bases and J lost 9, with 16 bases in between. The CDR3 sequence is CASSPTGSSWELFF. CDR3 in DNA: TGTGCCAGCAGCCCCACCGGGAGTTCCTGGGAGCTGTTTTTT. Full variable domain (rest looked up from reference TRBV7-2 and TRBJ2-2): GAGVSQSPSNKVTEKGKDVELRCDPISGHTALYWYRQSLGQGLEFLIYFQGNSAPDKSGLPSDRFSAERTGGSVSTLTIQRTQQEDSAVYLCASSPTGSSWELFFGEGSRLTVL.

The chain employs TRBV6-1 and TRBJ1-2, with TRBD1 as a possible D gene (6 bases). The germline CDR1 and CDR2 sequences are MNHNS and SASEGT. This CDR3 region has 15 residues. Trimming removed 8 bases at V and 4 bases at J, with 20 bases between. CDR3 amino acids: CASHEIAGDRYGYTF. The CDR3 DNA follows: TGTGCCAGCCATGAAATTGCAGGGGATCGCTATGGCTACACCTTC.

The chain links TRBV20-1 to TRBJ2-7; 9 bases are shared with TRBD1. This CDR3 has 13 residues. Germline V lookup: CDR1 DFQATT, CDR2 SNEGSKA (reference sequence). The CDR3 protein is CRTGGIRPYEQYF. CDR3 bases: TGCAGGACAGGGGGGATACGCCCCTACGAGCAGTACTTC.

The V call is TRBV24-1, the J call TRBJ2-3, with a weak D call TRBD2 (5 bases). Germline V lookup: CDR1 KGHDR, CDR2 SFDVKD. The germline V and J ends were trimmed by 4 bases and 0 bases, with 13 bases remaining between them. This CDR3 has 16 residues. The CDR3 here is CATSERRRTSTDTQYF. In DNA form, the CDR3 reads TGTGCCACCAGTGAGCGGAGGAGAACTAGCACAGATACGCAGTATTTT.

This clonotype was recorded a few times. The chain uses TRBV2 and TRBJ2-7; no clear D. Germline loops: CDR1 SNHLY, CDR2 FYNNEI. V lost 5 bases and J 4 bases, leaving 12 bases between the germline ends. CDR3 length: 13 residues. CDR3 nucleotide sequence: TGTGCCAGCAGTTTAGTGCAACCTTACGAGCAGTACTTC. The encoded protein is CASSLVQPYEQYF. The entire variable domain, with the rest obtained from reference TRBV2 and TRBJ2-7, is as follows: EPEVTQTPSHQVTQMGQEVILRCVPISNHLYFYWYRQILGQKVEFLVSFYNNEISEKSEIFDDQFSVERPDGSNFTLKIRSTKLEDSAMYFCASSLVQPYEQYFGPGTRLTVT.

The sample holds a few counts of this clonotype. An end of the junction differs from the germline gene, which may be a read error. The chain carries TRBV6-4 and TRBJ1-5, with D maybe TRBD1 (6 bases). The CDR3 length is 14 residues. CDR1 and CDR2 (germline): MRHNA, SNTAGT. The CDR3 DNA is TGTGCCAGCAGTTACTCGACACAGGGCCAGCCCCAGCATTTT. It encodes CASSYSTQGQPQHF.

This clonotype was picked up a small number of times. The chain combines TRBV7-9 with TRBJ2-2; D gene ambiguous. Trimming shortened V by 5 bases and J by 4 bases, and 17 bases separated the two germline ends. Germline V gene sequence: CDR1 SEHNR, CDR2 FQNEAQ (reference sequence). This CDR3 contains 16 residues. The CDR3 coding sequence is TGTGCCAGCAGCATCGGTTGGTGGAGAGCCACCGGGGAGCTGTTTTTT. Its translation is CASSIGWWRATGELFF.

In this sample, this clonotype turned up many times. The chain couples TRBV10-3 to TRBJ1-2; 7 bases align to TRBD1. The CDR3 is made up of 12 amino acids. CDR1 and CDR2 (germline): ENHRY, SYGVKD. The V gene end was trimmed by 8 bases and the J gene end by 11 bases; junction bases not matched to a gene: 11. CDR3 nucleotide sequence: TGTGCCATCCCAACAGGGGCCGGAGGGTACACCTTC. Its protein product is CAIPTGAGGYTF.

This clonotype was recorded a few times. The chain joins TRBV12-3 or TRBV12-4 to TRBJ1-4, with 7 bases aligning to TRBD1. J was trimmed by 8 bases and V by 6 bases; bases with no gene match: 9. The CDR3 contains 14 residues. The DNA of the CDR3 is TGTGCCAGCAGCCGGGGACAGCATCTCGAAAAACTGTTTTTT. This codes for CASSRGQHLEKLFF.

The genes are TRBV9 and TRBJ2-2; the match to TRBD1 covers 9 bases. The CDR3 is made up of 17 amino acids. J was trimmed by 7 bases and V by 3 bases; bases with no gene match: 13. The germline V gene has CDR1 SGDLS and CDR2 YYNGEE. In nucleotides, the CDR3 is TGTGCCAGCAGCGGCTTTGGAGACAGGGGGGAAGACGGGGAGCTGTTTTTT. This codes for CASSGFGDRGEDGELFF.

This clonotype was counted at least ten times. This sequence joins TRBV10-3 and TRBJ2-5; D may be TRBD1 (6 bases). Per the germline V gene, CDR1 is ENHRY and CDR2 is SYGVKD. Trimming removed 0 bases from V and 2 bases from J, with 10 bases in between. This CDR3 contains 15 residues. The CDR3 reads CAISESNREQETQYF. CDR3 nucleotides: TGTGCCATCAGTGAGTCGAACAGGGAACAAGAGACCCAGTACTTC.

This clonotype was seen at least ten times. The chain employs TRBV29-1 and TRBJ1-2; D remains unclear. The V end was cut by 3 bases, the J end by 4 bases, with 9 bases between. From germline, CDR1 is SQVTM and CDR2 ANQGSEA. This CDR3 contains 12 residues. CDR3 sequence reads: CSVESQSYGYTF. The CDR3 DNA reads TGCAGCGTTGAGTCGCAGTCCTATGGCTACACCTTC.

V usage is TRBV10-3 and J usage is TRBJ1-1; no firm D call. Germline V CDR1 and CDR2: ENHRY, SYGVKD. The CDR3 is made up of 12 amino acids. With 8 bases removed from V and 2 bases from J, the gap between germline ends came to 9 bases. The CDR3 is CAIGAGNTEAFF. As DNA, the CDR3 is TGTGCCATCGGAGCGGGAAACACTGAAGCTTTCTTT.

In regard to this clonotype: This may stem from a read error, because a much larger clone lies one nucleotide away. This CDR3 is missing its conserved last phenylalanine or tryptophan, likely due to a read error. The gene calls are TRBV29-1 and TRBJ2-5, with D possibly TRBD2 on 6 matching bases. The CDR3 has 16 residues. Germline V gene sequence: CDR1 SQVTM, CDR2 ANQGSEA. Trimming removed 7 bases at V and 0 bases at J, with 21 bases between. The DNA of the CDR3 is TGCAGCGGGGGTGGCGGGATGGGAGCGTACCAAGAGACCCAGTACTAC. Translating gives CSGGGGMGAYQETQYY.

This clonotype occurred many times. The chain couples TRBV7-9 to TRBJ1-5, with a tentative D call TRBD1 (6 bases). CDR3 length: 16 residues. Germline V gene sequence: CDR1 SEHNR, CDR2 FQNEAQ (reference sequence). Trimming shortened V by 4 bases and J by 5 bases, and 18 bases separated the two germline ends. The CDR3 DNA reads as TGTGCCAGCAGCTCGGGGGGGGGGACACTTGATCAGCCCCAGCATTTT. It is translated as CASSSGGGTLDQPQHF.

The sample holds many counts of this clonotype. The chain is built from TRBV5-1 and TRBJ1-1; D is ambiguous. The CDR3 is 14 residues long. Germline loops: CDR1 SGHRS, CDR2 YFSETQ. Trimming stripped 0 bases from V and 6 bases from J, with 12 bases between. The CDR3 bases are TGCGCCAGCAGCTTGGGCTCGGCGGGCGCTGAAGCTTTCTTT. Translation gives CASSLGSAGAEAFF.

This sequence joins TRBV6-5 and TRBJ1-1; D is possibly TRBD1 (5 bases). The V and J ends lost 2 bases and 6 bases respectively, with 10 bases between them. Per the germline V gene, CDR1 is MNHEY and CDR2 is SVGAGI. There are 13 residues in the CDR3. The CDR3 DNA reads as TGTGCCAGCAGTTACAGGGACTCATCTGAAGCTTTCTTT. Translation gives CASSYRDSSEAFF.

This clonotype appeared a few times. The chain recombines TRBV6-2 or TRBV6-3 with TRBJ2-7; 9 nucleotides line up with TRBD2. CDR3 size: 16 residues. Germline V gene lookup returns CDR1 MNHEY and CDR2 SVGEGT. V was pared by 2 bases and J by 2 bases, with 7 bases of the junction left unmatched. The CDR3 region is CASSYPGLAPAYEQYF. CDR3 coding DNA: TGTGCCAGCAGTTACCCCGGACTAGCGCCGGCCTACGAGCAGTACTTC.

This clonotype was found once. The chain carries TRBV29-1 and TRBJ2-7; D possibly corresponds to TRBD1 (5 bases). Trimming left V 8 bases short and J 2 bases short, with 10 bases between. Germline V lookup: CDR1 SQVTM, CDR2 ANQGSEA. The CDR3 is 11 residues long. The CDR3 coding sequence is TGCAGCTTACCAGGGACCTACGAGCAGTACTTC. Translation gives CSLPGTYEQYF.

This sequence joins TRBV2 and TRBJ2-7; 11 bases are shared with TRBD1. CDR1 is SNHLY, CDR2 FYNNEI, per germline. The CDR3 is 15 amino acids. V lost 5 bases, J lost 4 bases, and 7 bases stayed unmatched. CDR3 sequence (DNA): TGTGCCAGCAGTCCCCGGACAGGGGGCAGGTACGAGCAGTACTTC. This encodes CASSPRTGGRYEQYF.

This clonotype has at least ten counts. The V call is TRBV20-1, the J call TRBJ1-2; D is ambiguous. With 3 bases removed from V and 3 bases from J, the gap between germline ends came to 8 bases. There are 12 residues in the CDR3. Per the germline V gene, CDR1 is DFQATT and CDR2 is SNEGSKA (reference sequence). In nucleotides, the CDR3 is TGCAGTGCTAGTGGAGGAGACTATGGCTACACCTTC. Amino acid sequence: CSASGGDYGYTF.